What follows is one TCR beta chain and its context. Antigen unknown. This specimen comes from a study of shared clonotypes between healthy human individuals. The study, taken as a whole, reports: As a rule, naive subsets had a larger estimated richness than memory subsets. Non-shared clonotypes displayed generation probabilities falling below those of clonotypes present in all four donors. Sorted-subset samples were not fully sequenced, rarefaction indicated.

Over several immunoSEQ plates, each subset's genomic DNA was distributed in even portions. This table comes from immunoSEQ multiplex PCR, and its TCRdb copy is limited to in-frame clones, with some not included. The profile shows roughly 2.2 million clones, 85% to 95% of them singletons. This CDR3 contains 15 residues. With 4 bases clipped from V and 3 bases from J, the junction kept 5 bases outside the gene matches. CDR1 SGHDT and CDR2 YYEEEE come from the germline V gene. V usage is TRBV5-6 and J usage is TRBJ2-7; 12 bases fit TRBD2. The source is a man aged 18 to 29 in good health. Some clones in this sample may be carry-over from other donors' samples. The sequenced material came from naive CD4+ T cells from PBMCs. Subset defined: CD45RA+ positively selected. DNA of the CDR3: TGTGCCAGCAGCGCTAGGACTAGCGGGAACTACGAGCAGTACTTC. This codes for CASSARTSGNYEQYF. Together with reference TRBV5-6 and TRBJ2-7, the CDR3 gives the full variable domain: DAGVTQSPTHLIKTRGQQVTLRCSPKSGHDTVSWYQQALGQGPQFIFQYYEEEERQRGNFPDRFSGHQFPNYSSELNVNALLLGDSALYLCASSARTSGNYEQYFGPGTRLTVT.